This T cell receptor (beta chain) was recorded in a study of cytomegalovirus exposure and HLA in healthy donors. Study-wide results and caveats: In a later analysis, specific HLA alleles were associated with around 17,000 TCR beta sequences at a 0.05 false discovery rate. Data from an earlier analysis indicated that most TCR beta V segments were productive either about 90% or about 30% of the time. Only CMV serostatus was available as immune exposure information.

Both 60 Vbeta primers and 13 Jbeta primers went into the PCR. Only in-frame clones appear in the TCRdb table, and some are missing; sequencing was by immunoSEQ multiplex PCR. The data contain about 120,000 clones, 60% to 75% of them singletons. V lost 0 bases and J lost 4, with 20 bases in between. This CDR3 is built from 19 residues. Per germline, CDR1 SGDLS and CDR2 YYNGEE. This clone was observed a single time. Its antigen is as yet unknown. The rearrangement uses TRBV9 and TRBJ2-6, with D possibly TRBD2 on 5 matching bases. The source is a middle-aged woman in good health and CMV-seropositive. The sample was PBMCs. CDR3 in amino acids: CASSVVAEGWQAGANVLTF. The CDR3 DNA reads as TGTGCCAGCAGCGTAGTTGCTGAGGGTTGGCAGGCCGGGGCCAACGTCCTGACTTTC.